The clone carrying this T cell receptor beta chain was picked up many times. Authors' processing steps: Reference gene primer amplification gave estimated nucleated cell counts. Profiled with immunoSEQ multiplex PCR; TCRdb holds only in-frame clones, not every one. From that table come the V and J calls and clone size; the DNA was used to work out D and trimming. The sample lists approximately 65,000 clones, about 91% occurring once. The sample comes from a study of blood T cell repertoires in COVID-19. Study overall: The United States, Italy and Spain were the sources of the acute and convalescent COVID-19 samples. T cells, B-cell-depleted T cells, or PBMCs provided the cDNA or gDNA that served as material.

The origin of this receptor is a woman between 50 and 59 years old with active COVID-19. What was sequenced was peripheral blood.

The CDR3, as DNA: TGTGCCAGCAGCTCGTACAGGGGCGACTACGAGCAGTACTTC. Its protein product is CASSSYRGDYEQYF. J is TRBJ2-7 and V is TRBV5-6, with 7 bases matching TRBD1. Germline CDR1 reads SGHDT; CDR2 reads YYEEEE. The V segment lost 3 bases and the J segment 3 bases; nucleotides outside the gene matches: 6. The CDR3 is 14 amino acids.